The rows below give T cell receptor beta chains drawn from one sample of a study of radiotherapy plus CTLA-4 blockade in lung cancer. Clones were read by immunoSEQ multiplex PCR, and TCRdb kept only the in-frame ones, dropping some. The table lists tens of thousands of clones, 78% of them singletons. The sample in question was peripheral blood, obtained from a patient treated with radiotherapy plus ipilimumab. These receptors all come from a human donor with non-small cell lung cancer who had a partial response to radiotherapy plus ipilimumab. Some clones in this sample may be carry-over from other donors' samples. CDR3s include the opening cysteine and the closing phenylalanine or tryptophan. Fields, in order: CDR3 protein, CDR3 DNA, clone size, V gene, J gene, D gene. A D gene is named only where the DNA matches it firmly. The size of a clone is reported for some rows only, either as once, few or many, or as a class for expanded clones.

cdr3_aa: CASSGQGVGELFF
cdr3_nt: TGTGCCAGCAGCGGGCAGGGGGTCGGGGAGCTGTTTTTT
clone_size: NA
v_call: TRBV2
j_call: TRBJ2-2
d_call: TRBD1

cdr3_aa: CASSLLGASRTDTQYF
cdr3_nt: TGTGCCAGCAGTTTATTAGGGGCTTCCCGCACAGATACGCAGTATTTT
clone_size: NA
v_call: TRBV28
j_call: TRBJ2-3
d_call: NA

cdr3_aa: CASSLTSARQETQYF
cdr3_nt: TGTGCCAGCAGCTTAACTAGCGCGAGGCAAGAGACCCAGTACTTC
clone_size: NA
v_call: TRBV11-2
j_call: TRBJ2-5
d_call: TRBD2

cdr3_aa: CASRVAGDSYEQYF
cdr3_nt: TGTGCCAGCAGAGTAGCGGGGGACTCCTACGAGCAGTACTTC
clone_size: once
v_call: TRBV28
j_call: TRBJ2-7
d_call: TRBD2

cdr3_aa: CASSLRQGQGEQYF
cdr3_nt: TGTGCCAGCAGTCTCAGACAGGGTCAAGGCGAGCAGTACTTC
clone_size: NA
v_call: TRBV6-5
j_call: TRBJ2-7
d_call: TRBD1

cdr3_aa: CASQTSGGYGDTGELFF
cdr3_nt: TGTGCCAGTCAGACGAGCGGGGGGTATGGGGACACCGGGGAGCTGTTTTTT
clone_size: NA
v_call: TRBV11-3
j_call: TRBJ2-2
d_call: TRBD2

cdr3_aa: CAIRDTNTEAFF
cdr3_nt: TGTGCCATCAGGGACACCAACACTGAAGCTTTCTTT
clone_size: few
v_call: TRBV10-3
j_call: TRBJ1-1
d_call: NA

cdr3_aa: CSGRSGVGSTDTQYF
cdr3_nt: TGCAGCGGGCGCAGCGGGGTGGGAAGCACAGATACGCAGTATTTT
clone_size: NA
v_call: TRBV29-1
j_call: TRBJ2-3
d_call: TRBD2

cdr3_aa: CASSQDQAGGEREQYF
cdr3_nt: TGTGCCAGCAGCCAAGATCAAGCGGGGGGGGAGCGGGAGCAGTACTTC
clone_size: NA
v_call: TRBV4-2
j_call: TRBJ2-7
d_call: TRBD2

cdr3_aa: CASRFLNTEAFF
cdr3_nt: TGTGCCAGCAGGTTCTTGAACACTGAAGCTTTCTTT
clone_size: NA
v_call: TRBV28
j_call: TRBJ1-1
d_call: NA

cdr3_aa: CASSFSQRGGREQFF
cdr3_nt: TGTGCCAGCAGCTTCAGCCAGCGGGGGGGCCGCGAGCAGTTCTTC
clone_size: NA
v_call: TRBV7-2
j_call: TRBJ2-1
d_call: TRBD2

cdr3_aa: CASRQAAKNIQYF
cdr3_nt: TGCGCCAGCCGTCAAGCCGCCAAAAACATTCAGTACTTC
clone_size: once
v_call: TRBV10-2
j_call: TRBJ2-4
d_call: NA

cdr3_aa: CASSPVGGLAYNEQFF
cdr3_nt: TGCGCCAGCAGCCCCGTAGGGGGACTAGCGTACAATGAGCAGTTCTTC
clone_size: NA
v_call: TRBV4-1
j_call: TRBJ2-1
d_call: TRBD2

cdr3_aa: CASSQRDRAIIKAFF
cdr3_nt: TGTGCCAGCAGCCAACGGGACAGGGCGATTATCAAAGCTTTCTTT
clone_size: NA
v_call: TRBV14
j_call: TRBJ1-1
d_call: TRBD1

cdr3_aa: CASSLTRQGRSPLHF
cdr3_nt: TGTGCCAGCAGCTTGACCCGACAGGGGAGATCACCCCTCCACTTT
clone_size: NA
v_call: TRBV7-2
j_call: TRBJ1-6
d_call: TRBD1

cdr3_aa: CASSPPGYGDTQYF
cdr3_nt: TGTGCCAGCAGCCCTCCGGGGTATGGAGATACGCAGTATTTT
clone_size: NA
v_call: TRBV7-9
j_call: TRBJ2-3
d_call: NA

cdr3_aa: CASSLDRGTQYF
cdr3_nt: TGCGCCAGCAGCTTGGATCGGGGGACCCAGTACTTC
clone_size: few
v_call: TRBV5-1
j_call: TRBJ2-5
d_call: NA

cdr3_aa: CSVRETGETQYF
cdr3_nt: TGCAGCGTGCGGGAGACTGGGGAGACCCAGTACTTC
clone_size: NA
v_call: TRBV29-1
j_call: TRBJ2-5
d_call: TRBD2

cdr3_aa: CASSLNPPGTYNEQFF
cdr3_nt: TGTGCCAGCAGCTTAAACCCTCCCGGGACCTACAATGAGCAGTTCTTC
clone_size: NA
v_call: TRBV7-3
j_call: TRBJ2-1
d_call: NA

cdr3_aa: CASSVEQGSYEQYF
cdr3_nt: TGTGCCAGCAGTGTTGAACAGGGTTCCTACGAGCAGTACTTC
clone_size: NA
v_call: TRBV2
j_call: TRBJ2-7
d_call: NA

cdr3_aa: CASSYISGANVLTF
cdr3_nt: TGTGCCAGCAGCTACATCTCTGGGGCCAACGTCCTGACTTTC
clone_size: NA
v_call: TRBV7-3
j_call: TRBJ2-6
d_call: NA

cdr3_aa: CAWSVVGGGNIQYF
cdr3_nt: TGTGCCTGGAGTGTGGTAGGGGGGGGAAACATTCAGTACTTC
clone_size: few
v_call: TRBV30
j_call: TRBJ2-4
d_call: NA

cdr3_aa: CASRPGGVRPEKLFF
cdr3_nt: TGTGCCAGCAGGCCGGGGGGGGTGCGGCCTGAAAAACTGTTTTTT
clone_size: NA
v_call: TRBV6-5
j_call: TRBJ1-4
d_call: NA

cdr3_aa: CASSSQGAEDTQYF
cdr3_nt: TGTGCCAGCAGCTCTCAGGGGGCTGAAGATACGCAGTATTTT
clone_size: NA
v_call: TRBV7-7
j_call: TRBJ2-3
d_call: TRBD1

cdr3_aa: CASSLSGVGTDTQYF
cdr3_nt: TGTGCCAGCAGCCTATCAGGGGTGGGCACAGATACGCAGTATTTT
clone_size: few
v_call: TRBV7-2
j_call: TRBJ2-3
d_call: NA

cdr3_aa: CASSPTVGQGYNEQFF
cdr3_nt: TGTGCCAGCAGTCCCACCGTAGGACAGGGCTACAATGAGCAGTTCTTC
clone_size: once
v_call: TRBV28
j_call: TRBJ2-1
d_call: TRBD1

cdr3_aa: CASSPPPLHF
cdr3_nt: TGTGCCAGCAGCCCCCCGCCCCTCCACTTT
clone_size: NA
v_call: TRBV14
j_call: TRBJ1-6
d_call: NA

cdr3_aa: CASSRGSTDTQYF
cdr3_nt: TGCGCCAGCAGCCGGGGGTCCACAGATACGCAGTATTTT
clone_size: NA
v_call: TRBV5-1
j_call: TRBJ2-3
d_call: NA

cdr3_aa: CASSQVEETQYF
cdr3_nt: TGTGCCAGCAGCCAAGTCGAAGAGACCCAGTACTTC
clone_size: NA
v_call: TRBV14
j_call: TRBJ2-5
d_call: NA

cdr3_aa: CATRQGHYEQYF
cdr3_nt: TGTGCCACAAGACAGGGCCACTACGAGCAGTACTTC
clone_size: NA
v_call: TRBV19
j_call: TRBJ2-7
d_call: TRBD1

cdr3_aa: CASSFDGPDTQYF
cdr3_nt: TGTGCCAGCAGCTTTGATGGCCCAGATACGCAGTATTTT
clone_size: NA
v_call: TRBV7-9
j_call: TRBJ2-3
d_call: NA

cdr3_aa: CASSQSGTGSYEQYF
cdr3_nt: TGTGCCAGCAGTCAGTCCGGGACAGGGTCGTACGAGCAGTACTTC
clone_size: few
v_call: TRBV14
j_call: TRBJ2-7
d_call: TRBD1

cdr3_aa: CASSVDERTPANEQFF
cdr3_nt: TGTGCCAGCAGCGTTGATGAGCGGACTCCAGCCAATGAGCAGTTCTTC
clone_size: NA
v_call: TRBV9
j_call: TRBJ2-1
d_call: NA

cdr3_aa: CARSLAPGLAHPYEQYF
cdr3_nt: TGTGCCAGAAGCTTAGCCCCGGGACTAGCCCATCCCTACGAGCAGTACTTC
clone_size: NA
v_call: TRBV5-3
j_call: TRBJ2-7
d_call: TRBD2

cdr3_aa: CASSYQAGTGIGELFF
cdr3_nt: TGTGCCAGCAGTTACCAAGCCGGGACAGGGATCGGGGAGCTGTTTTTT
clone_size: once
v_call: TRBV6-6
j_call: TRBJ2-2
d_call: TRBD1

cdr3_aa: CASSQHSGGVKAYEQYF
cdr3_nt: TGTGCCAGCAGCCAACATTCGGGCGGGGTAAAAGCCTACGAGCAGTACTTC
clone_size: NA
v_call: TRBV28
j_call: TRBJ2-7
d_call: NA

cdr3_aa: CASLNRAPLSYEQYF
cdr3_nt: TGTGCCAGCCTAAACAGGGCACCCCTCTCCTACGAGCAGTACTTC
clone_size: NA
v_call: TRBV28
j_call: TRBJ2-7
d_call: NA

cdr3_aa: CASSVPTQWETQYF
cdr3_nt: TGTGCCAGCAGCGTGCCCACCCAGTGGGAGACCCAGTACTTC
clone_size: NA
v_call: TRBV5-5
j_call: TRBJ2-5
d_call: NA

cdr3_aa: CASTLAGGQETQYF
cdr3_nt: TGCGCCAGCACTCTAGCGGGGGGACAAGAGACCCAGTACTTC
clone_size: NA
v_call: TRBV10-2
j_call: TRBJ2-5
d_call: TRBD2

cdr3_aa: CASSKQGNYGYTF
cdr3_nt: TGTGCCAGTAGTAAACAGGGAAACTATGGCTACACCTTC
clone_size: once
v_call: TRBV19
j_call: TRBJ1-2
d_call: NA

cdr3_aa: CASSDRITEAFF
cdr3_nt: TGTGCCAGCAGCGACAGGATCACTGAAGCTTTCTTT
clone_size: few
v_call: TRBV28
j_call: TRBJ1-1
d_call: NA

cdr3_aa: CASSSPGTGELFF
cdr3_nt: TGCGCCAGCAGTTCCCCAGGGACCGGGGAGCTGTTTTTT
clone_size: NA
v_call: TRBV5-1
j_call: TRBJ2-2
d_call: NA

cdr3_aa: CASSLQMNTEAFF
cdr3_nt: TGTGCCAGCAGCTTACAGATGAACACTGAAGCTTTCTTT
clone_size: NA
v_call: TRBV11-2
j_call: TRBJ1-1
d_call: NA

cdr3_aa: CASSLAGSYEQYF
cdr3_nt: TGTGCCAGCAGCTTAGCAGGATCCTACGAGCAGTACTTC
clone_size: NA
v_call: TRBV5-4
j_call: TRBJ2-7
d_call: NA

cdr3_aa: CASSVGGSSYEQYF
cdr3_nt: TGTGCCAGCAGCGTAGGAGGGAGCTCCTACGAGCAGTACTTC
clone_size: NA
v_call: TRBV9
j_call: TRBJ2-7
d_call: NA